The subject of this entry is one T cell receptor beta chain. Its antigen is unknown. The sample is drawn from a study of beta chain features in type 1 diabetes. Study observations and caveats: The question of HLA type influencing TCRB rearrangement was one that remained unresolved here. PCR might favor shorter templates, but any such skew would affect patients and controls equally. Significant though moderate, a shortening of TCRB CDR3s appeared in all four CD4+ subsets of Type 1 diabetes patients.

The CDR3 is 15 residues long. Germline CDR1 and CDR2: SEHNR and FQNEAQ (reference sequence). Between the trimmed V and J ends, which lost 0 bases and 5 bases, there was a span of 8 bases. The whole isolated RNA underwent reverse transcription, so sequencing captured expressed TCRB transcripts. Method: immunoSEQ multiplex PCR; TCRdb's copy keeps in-frame clones and lacks some. The repertoire holds roughly 730,000 clones, with around an eighth as singletons. The V gene is TRBV7-9, the J gene TRBJ1-6; possibly TRBD1 for D (5 bases). The sequenced sample consisted of naive CD4+ T cells from blood. This receptor was taken from a man aged 18 to 30 with type 1 diabetes. The CDR3 DNA is TGTGCCAGCAGCTTAGCGGGGCAGAATAATTCACCCCTCCACTTT. Protein sequence: CASSLAGQNNSPLHF.